The rows below give T cell receptor beta chains drawn from one sample of a study of regulatory T cells in long-lasting Graves disease. Each CDR3 protein is one row after TCRdb ran MiXCR on the multiplex PCR reads. This table holds 400,000 to 500,000 distinct CDR3 sequences, 21% found once. Source: peripheral blood mononuclear cells (PBMCs), taken when the disease was refractory, from a patient treated with antithyroid drugs. These receptors originate from a female donor with Graves disease. CDR3s include the opening cysteine and the closing phenylalanine or tryptophan. The D gene is left open where the match is weak. Clone size, where shown, is once, few, many, or a class for clones that have expanded.

j_call v_call d_call clone_size cdr3_nt cdr3_aa
TRBJ1-4 TRBV5-1 - many TGCGCCAGCAGACACGGACAGTCTAATGAAAAACTGTTTTTT CASRHGQSNEKLFF
TRBJ2-4 TRBV3-1 - many TGTGCCAGCGTCCTAGGACTGGCCAAAAACATTCAGTACTTC CASVLGLAKNIQYF
TRBJ2-2 TRBV12-5 - many TGTGCTAGTGGTTTGGTACAAGGGGGTCGCACCGGGGAGCTGTTTTTT CASGLVQGGRTGELFF
TRBJ2-7 TRBV7-2 - many TGTGCCAGCAGCTTTCCCGGGACAAGCTACGAGCAGTACTTC CASSFPGTSYEQYF
TRBJ2-7 TRBV28 TRBD1 many TGTGCCAGCAGTTTGGCCGGGACAGGGGGGAGATACGAGCAGTACTTC CASSLAGTGGRYEQYF
TRBJ2-7 TRBV25-1 - few TGTGCCAGCAGTGAATTTGGGGGGCGGTCAAACGAGCAGTACTTC CASSEFGGRSNEQYF
TRBJ1-1 TRBV28 - medium-sized TGTGCCAGCAGTCCGCGGACGGGCCATATGAACACTGAAGCTTTCTTT CASSPRTGHMNTEAFF
TRBJ2-7 TRBV27 TRBD2 - TGTGCCAGCAGTACTAGCGGTTTCTCCTACGAGCAGTACTTC CASSTSGFSYEQYF
TRBJ2-1 TRBV12-3/TRBV12-4 TRBD2 - TGTGCCAGCAGTTACGGACTAGCGGGAGGAACCTACAATGAGCAGTTCTTC CASSYGLAGGTYNEQFF
TRBJ1-3 TRBV3-1 TRBD1 few TGTGCCAGCAGCACTCGGACAGGCTCTGGAAACACCATATATTTT CASSTRTGSGNTIYF
TRBJ1-1 TRBV7-3 - many TGTGCCAGCAGCCACGGGTGGGTGAACACTGAAGCTTTCTTT CASSHGWVNTEAFF
TRBJ1-1 TRBV27 - - TGTGCCAGCATAGTGGGGGCTGAAGCTTTCTTT CASIVGAEAFF
TRBJ1-5 TRBV6-1 - few TGTGCCAGCAGTGAGAGGGATTATAGCAATCAGCCCCAGCATTTT CASSERDYSNQPQHF
TRBJ1-1 TRBV2 - many TGTGCCAGCAGCGTGGGGGACGGGGGTGAAGCTTTCTTT CASSVGDGGEAFF
TRBJ1-1 TRBV4-2 - few TGTGCCAGCAGCTACGATGGGAACACTGAAGCTTTCTTT CASSYDGNTEAFF
TRBJ1-5 TRBV7-6 - few TGTGCCAGCAGCTTAGGATCGGGGGGCGCAAGGCAGCCCCAGCATTTT CASSLGSGGARQPQHF
TRBJ1-2 TRBV19 - many TGTGCCAGTAGTATAGGCAAGAACCTGCGCTCTGGCTACACCTTC CASSIGKNLRSGYTF
TRBJ1-4 TRBV5-4 - many TGTGCCAGCAGCACGACTCAGGGGTCGGGTGAAAAACTGTTTTTT CASSTTQGSGEKLFF
TRBJ2-7 TRBV5-4 - - TGTGCCAGCAGCCCTAGCGACCCCTACGAGCAGTACTTC CASSPSDPYEQYF
TRBJ2-7 TRBV5-1 - - TGCGCCAGCAGCTTGAGTGGGAAGGGCCCCCACGAGCAGTACTTC CASSLSGKGPHEQYF
TRBJ2-2 TRBV13 - many TGTGCCAGCAGCTTAGCTCTCTGGCCCGCGAACACCGGGGAGCTGTTTTTT CASSLALWPANTGELFF
TRBJ2-2 TRBV28 - many TGTGCCAGCAGTTTATCGCTAGCGAGGGGTGGGGAGCTGTTTTTT CASSLSLARGGELFF
TRBJ2-1 TRBV25-1 TRBD1 - TGTGCCAGCAGTGGACACCGGGACAGGGTTGAGCAGTTCTTC CASSGHRDRVEQFF
TRBJ1-1 TRBV7-8 - - TGTGCCAGCGGCAACAGGGCGATGAACACTGAAGCTTTCTTT CASGNRAMNTEAFF
TRBJ2-7 TRBV19 - - TGTGCCAGTAGTATAGGTGCAGGGAAGAACTACGAGCAGTACTTC CASSIGAGKNYEQYF
TRBJ1-4 TRBV2 - many TGTGCCAGCCAGGGGACTCCAACTAATGAAAAACTGTTTTTT CASQGTPTNEKLFF
TRBJ1-5 TRBV12-3/TRBV12-4 - many TGTGCCAGCAGTTTTTCGGGGGGCATTCAGCCCCAGCATTTT CASSFSGGIQPQHF
TRBJ2-1 TRBV5-1 - - TGCGCCAGCAGCTTAGGTAGGGCCATTAGTTCGTACAATGAGCAGTTCTTC CASSLGRAISSYNEQFF
TRBJ2-7 TRBV20-1 TRBD2 - TGCAGTGCTAGTCCCGGGACTAGAAACGAAGAGCAGTACTTC CSASPGTRNEEQYF
TRBJ1-1 TRBV5-1 TRBD1 many TGTGCCAGCAGAGGACAGGGAGACACTGAAGCTTTCTTT CASRGQGDTEAFF
TRBJ1-1 TRBV14 - - TGTGCCAGCAGCCAAGACAGGGGCATCTGGAACACTGAAGCTTTCTTT CASSQDRGIWNTEAFF